This TCR beta chain was obtained from a study of patients with pleural tuberculosis. This clonotype was recorded at least ten times. TCRdb used MiXCR to reprocess the reads, holding one entry per CDR3 protein. Of under 65,000 distinct CDR3 sequences in the sample, 6% to 9.5% were seen once. CDR1 and CDR2 from the germline V gene are MDHEN and SYDVKM. The length of the CDR3 is 13 residues. V lost 1 base and J 3 bases, leaving 6 bases between the germline ends. The clonotype comes from a human donor with pleural tuberculosis. The chain links TRBV28 to TRBJ1-2, with D unclear. As DNA, the CDR3 is TGTGCCAGCAGTTTATCACAGCACTATGGCTACACCTTC. This gives the protein CASSLSQHYGYTF.